This TCR beta chain was identified in a study of cytomegalovirus exposure and HLA in healthy donors. The PCR had 60 Vbeta and 13 Jbeta primers. Per the authors' pipeline: About 10 million shared chains were among 65 million to 85 million unique TCR beta chains counted in a later analysis. The repertoire was sequenced with immunoSEQ multiplex PCR; TCRdb's copy has only in-frame clones and lacks some. That table furnishes V, J and clone size, whereas the DNA furnished D and trimming. The table lists 120,000 or so clones, around 85% of them singletons. This clone was seen a single time. Its specificity is unknown. Study results and caveats: Sequencing likely produced, as an artifact, a cluster of highly shared sequence variants.

Looked up from germline, CDR1 is SGHRS and CDR2 is YFSETQ. The CDR3 is 15 amino acids. Germline trimming cut 0 bases from V and 10 bases from J; bases unmatched to any gene: 8. Likely unrecorded immune exposures existed in these nominally healthy donors. This clonotype was sampled from a man between 40 and 49 years old in good health and CMV-seronegative. The sequenced material came from PBMCs. The chain has TRBV5-1 and TRBJ2-1; 9 bases are shared with TRBD1. CDR3 residues: CASSLAGTGQGEQFF. The DNA of the CDR3 is TGCGCCAGCAGCTTGGCCGGGACAGGGCAGGGCGAGCAGTTCTTC.